In this sample, the clone carrying this TCR beta chain turned up a few times. The sample belongs to a study of T cell responses to AZD1222 COVID-19 vaccine. The protocol was immunoSEQ multiplex PCR, while the TCRdb copy is restricted to in-frame clones and leaves out a portion. The sample holds 110,000 or so clones, 88% seen once. This clonotype originated in an adult who received the AZD1222 COVID-19 vaccine. The specimen comprised peripheral blood, sampled 28 days after the second AZD1222 dose.

The CDR3 region is CASSRKRGDTEAFF. In DNA form, the CDR3 reads TGTGCCAGCTCACGCAAGCGTGGGGACACTGAAGCTTTCTTT. The V gene is TRBV18, the J gene TRBJ1-1, with D unclear. The CDR3 spans 14 residues. Germline CDR1 is KGHSH and CDR2 is LQKENI. Trimming took off 4 bases at V and 3 bases at J, with 12 bases between the two ends.